This T cell receptor (beta chain) emerged from a study of T-cell memory formation after mild COVID-19. Study outcomes and limitations: CD4+ clones that contracted lay mainly in CM and EM; CD8+ ones lay in EMRA. Whether second-wave clones peaking at day 37 were SARS-CoV-2 specific went unconfirmed.

Using its own MiXCR run on the 5' RACE reads, TCRdb lists one record per CDR3 protein. The data hold about 90,000 distinct CDR3 sequences, with roughly 16% observed a single time. This clonotype has only a few counts. What it binds is unknown. Sequences were obtained from PBMCs or a T cell subset sorted from them (not recorded which). This clonotype was obtained from a man between 18 and 35 years old who had mild COVID-19 (a few samples of this study predate the infection). Cell type and time point are not known.

CDR3 sequence reads: CASSHGPRGDEQFF. In nucleotides, the CDR3 is TGCGCCAGCAGCCACGGTCCCAGGGGAGATGAGCAGTTCTTC. V gene TRBV4-1 combines with J gene TRBJ2-1; weak D call: TRBD1 (6 bases). This CDR3 region has 14 residues. The germline V and J ends were trimmed by 3 bases and 8 bases, with 14 bases remaining between them. Per the germline V gene, CDR1 is MGHRA and CDR2 is YSYEKL.